This is a list of T cell receptor beta chains from one sample in a study of control samples from healthy donors and cancer patients. Sequencing used immunoSEQ multiplex PCR; TCRdb keeps in-frame clones, though not all of them. In the table there are around 96,000 clones, approximately 93% of which are singletons. Sequencing input: blood. Receptor source: a man aged 18 to 30 in good health. CDR3s include the opening cysteine and the closing phenylalanine or tryptophan. The D gene is left open where the match is weak. Size is omitted from some rows. Given values are once, few, many or a class for expanded clones.

CDR3,DNA,V,D,size,J
CAGTGRAGGRNEQFF,TGTGCCGGGACGGGTAGAGCGGGAGGGAGGAATGAGCAGTTCTTC,TRBV30,TRBD2,.,TRBJ2-1
CASSRSEGSTEAFF,TGTGCCAGCAGCCGTAGTGAGGGATCCACTGAAGCTTTCTTT,TRBV11-3,.,.,TRBJ1-1
CASSPGGGGGANVLTF,TGTGCCAGCAGTCCCGGGGGGGGCGGGGGGGCCAACGTCCTGACTTTC,TRBV6-6,TRBD2,.,TRBJ2-6
CSAFRGSGEKLFF,TGCAGCGCTTTTAGAGGCAGTGGTGAAAAACTGTTTTTT,TRBV29-1,.,.,TRBJ1-4
CASSRPGQGDYEQYF,TGTGCCAGCAGCAGACCGGGACAGGGGGACTACGAGCAGTACTTC,TRBV7-9,TRBD1,.,TRBJ2-7
CAWSGPHRNGYTF,TGTGCCTGGAGTGGGCCCCACCGGAACGGCTACACCTTC,TRBV30,.,.,TRBJ1-2
CASSDGQGYGSEAFF,TGTGCCAGTAGTGACGGTCAGGGATACGGATCGGAAGCTTTCTTT,TRBV19,.,.,TRBJ1-1
CASSLAGEPYNEQFF,TGTGCCAGCAGCCTAGCGGGAGAACCCTACAATGAGCAGTTCTTC,TRBV3-1/TRBV3-2,TRBD2,.,TRBJ2-1
CASSPLMSSYEQYF,TGTGCCAGCAGCCCCTTAATGAGCTCCTACGAGCAGTACTTC,TRBV14,.,once,TRBJ2-7
CASSFRAYGYTF,TGTGCCAGCAGTTTCAGGGCCTATGGCTACACCTTC,TRBV12-3/TRBV12-4,.,.,TRBJ1-2
CASSLLAGTGYDRTEAFF,TGTGCCAGCAGCCTATTAGCCGGGACAGGGTATGATCGCACTGAAGCTTTCTTT,TRBV4-2,TRBD1,.,TRBJ1-1
CASSLGQGASGYTF,TGTGCCAGCAGCTTGGGGCAGGGGGCGAGTGGCTACACCTTC,TRBV5-4,TRBD1,.,TRBJ1-2
CASIGLAGDEQYF,TGTGCCAGCATCGGACTAGCGGGAGACGAGCAGTACTTC,TRBV2,TRBD2,.,TRBJ2-7
CASSQDRGSYNEQFF,TGCGCCAGCAGCCAAGACAGGGGCTCCTACAATGAGCAGTTCTTC,TRBV4-1,.,.,TRBJ2-1
CASCLGLLNEQFF,TGTGCCAGCTGCTTGGGGCTACTCAATGAGCAGTTCTTC,TRBV7-8,.,.,TRBJ2-1
CASRTDEGSNQPQHF,TGTGCCAGTAGGACAGACGAGGGTAGCAATCAGCCCCAGCATTTT,TRBV19,.,.,TRBJ1-5
CASTPTPLLNTEAFF,TGTGCCAGCACACCCACCCCCCTCCTGAACACTGAAGCTTTCTTT,TRBV2,.,.,TRBJ1-1